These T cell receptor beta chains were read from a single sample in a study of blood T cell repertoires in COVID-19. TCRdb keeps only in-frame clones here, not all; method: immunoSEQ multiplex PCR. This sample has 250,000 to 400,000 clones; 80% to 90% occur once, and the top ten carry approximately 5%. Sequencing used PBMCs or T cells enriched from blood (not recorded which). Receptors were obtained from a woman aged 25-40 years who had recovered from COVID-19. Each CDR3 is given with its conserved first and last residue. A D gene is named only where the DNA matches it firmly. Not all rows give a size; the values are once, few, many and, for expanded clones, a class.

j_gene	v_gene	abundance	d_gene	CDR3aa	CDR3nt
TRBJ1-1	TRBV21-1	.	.	CASSSKVGGNTEAFF	TGTGCCAGCAGCAGTAAGGTCGGAGGAAACACTGAAGCTTTCTTT
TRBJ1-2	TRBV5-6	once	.	CASSLSSYGYTF	TGTGCCAGCAGCTTGAGTAGCTATGGCTACACCTTC
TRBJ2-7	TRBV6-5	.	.	CASSSPGQIDSYEQYF	TGTGCCAGCAGTTCACCCGGACAGATTGACTCCTACGAGCAGTACTTC
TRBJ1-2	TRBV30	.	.	CAWSEQGEGYTF	TGTGCCTGGAGTGAACAGGGAGAGGGCTACACCTTC
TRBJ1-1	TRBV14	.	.	CASSQVAGWAFF	TGTGCCAGCAGCCAAGTTGCGGGTTGGGCTTTCTTT
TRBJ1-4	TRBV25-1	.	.	CASSEWAGASEKLFF	TGTGCCAGCAGTGAATGGGCAGGGGCGAGTGAAAAACTGTTTTTT
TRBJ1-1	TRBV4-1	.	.	CASSPGGGARGTEAFF	TGCGCCAGCAGCCCGGGAGGAGGGGCGAGGGGCACTGAAGCTTTCTTT
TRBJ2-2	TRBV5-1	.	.	CASSTSDQVNTGELFF	TGCGCCAGCAGCACCTCCGACCAGGTGAACACCGGGGAGTTGTTTTTT
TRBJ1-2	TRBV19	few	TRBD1	CASSTTGKRYGYTF	TGTGCCAGTAGTACGACAGGGAAACGATATGGCTACACCTTC
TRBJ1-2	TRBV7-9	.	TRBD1	CASSLGGTGHGYTF	TGTGCCAGCAGCTTAGGTGGGACAGGACATGGCTACACCTTC
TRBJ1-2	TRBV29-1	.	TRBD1	CSVERTGGGGYTF	TGCAGCGTTGAAAGGACAGGGGGCGGTGGCTACACCTTC
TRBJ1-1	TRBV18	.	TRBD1	CASSPTGGSTGSTEAFF	TGTGCCAGCTCACCCACTGGGGGCTCGACAGGGAGCACTGAAGCTTTCTTT
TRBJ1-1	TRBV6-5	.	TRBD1	CASMGQYEAFF	TGTGCCAGCATGGGACAGTACGAAGCTTTCTTT
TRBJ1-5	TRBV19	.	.	CASTRWGRGEEGNQPQHF	TGTGCCAGTACCCGGTGGGGGCGGGGGGAAGAGGGCAATCAGCCCCAGCATTTT
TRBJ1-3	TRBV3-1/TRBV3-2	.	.	CASSPVFRDPGNTIYF	TGTGCCAGCAGCCCGGTATTCAGGGATCCTGGAAACACCATATATTTT
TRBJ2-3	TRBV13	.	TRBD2	CASSLGGLAGLDTQYF	TGTGCCAGCAGCTTAGGCGGACTAGCGGGGTTGGATACGCAGTATTTT
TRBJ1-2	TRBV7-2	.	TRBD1	CASSKRTGVGYTF	TGTGCCAGCAGCAAGAGGACAGGGGTTGGCTACACCTTC